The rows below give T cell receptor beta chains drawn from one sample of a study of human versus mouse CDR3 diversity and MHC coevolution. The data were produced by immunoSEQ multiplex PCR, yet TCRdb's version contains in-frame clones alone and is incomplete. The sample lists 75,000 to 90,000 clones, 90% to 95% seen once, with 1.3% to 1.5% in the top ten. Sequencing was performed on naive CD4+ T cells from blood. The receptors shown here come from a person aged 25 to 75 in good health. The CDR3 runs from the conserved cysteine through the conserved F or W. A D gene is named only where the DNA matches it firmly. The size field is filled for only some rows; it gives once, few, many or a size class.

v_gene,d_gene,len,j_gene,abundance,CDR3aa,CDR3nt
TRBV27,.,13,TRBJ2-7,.,CASGGTSSYEQYF,TGTGCCAGCGGGGGCACGAGCTCCTACGAGCAGTACTTC
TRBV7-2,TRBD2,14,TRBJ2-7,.,CASSPGLAFAEQYF,TGTGCCAGCAGCCCGGGACTAGCGTTCGCCGAGCAGTACTTC
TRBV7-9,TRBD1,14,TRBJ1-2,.,CASSFGTGPYGYTF,TGTGCCAGCAGCTTTGGGACAGGGCCCTATGGCTACACCTTC
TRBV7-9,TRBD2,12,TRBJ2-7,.,CAVVAGVYEQYF,TGTGCGGTCGTGGCGGGGGTCTACGAGCAGTACTTC
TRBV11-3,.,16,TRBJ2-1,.,CASSLDGGNSYNEQFF,TGTGCCAGCAGCTTAGATGGCGGGAACTCCTACAATGAGCAGTTCTTC
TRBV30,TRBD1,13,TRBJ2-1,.,CAWTTGDRNEQFF,TGTGCCTGGACCACAGGGGATCGGAATGAGCAGTTCTTC
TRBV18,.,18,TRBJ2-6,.,CASSPTTGVFSGANVLTF,TGTGCCAGCTCACCCACGACAGGAGTATTCTCTGGGGCCAACGTCCTGACTTTC
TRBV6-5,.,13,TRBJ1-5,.,CASSLGHYQPQHF,TGTGCCAGCAGCCTCGGACACTATCAGCCCCAGCATTTT
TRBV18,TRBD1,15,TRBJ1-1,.,CASSREQGLGTEAFF,TGTGCCAGCTCACGCGAACAGGGGTTGGGCACTGAAGCTTTCTTT
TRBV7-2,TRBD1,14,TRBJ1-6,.,CASTQDRGDSPLHF,TGTGCCAGCACCCAGGACAGGGGGGATTCACCCCTCCACTTT
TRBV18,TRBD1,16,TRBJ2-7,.,CASSPYRDRSSYEQYF,TGTGCCAGCTCACCATACCGGGACAGGAGCTCCTACGAGCAGTACTTC
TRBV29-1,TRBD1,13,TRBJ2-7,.,CSVGHRGPYEQYF,TGCAGCGTGGGCCACAGGGGCCCCTACGAGCAGTACTTC
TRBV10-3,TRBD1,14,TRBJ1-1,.,CAIWGTGSGTEAFF,TGTGCCATCTGGGGGACAGGTTCGGGAACTGAAGCTTTCTTT
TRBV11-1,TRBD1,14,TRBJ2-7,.,CASSPQGASYEQYF,TGTGCCAGCAGCCCCCAGGGGGCCAGCTACGAGCAGTACTTC
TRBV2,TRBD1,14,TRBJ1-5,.,CASSSRGQGSAQHF,TGTGCCAGCAGTTCTCGAGGACAGGGCTCGGCCCAGCATTTT
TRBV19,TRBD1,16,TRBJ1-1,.,CASSMGSRGMGTEAFF,TGTGCCAGTAGTATGGGGAGCAGGGGGATGGGCACTGAAGCTTTCTTT
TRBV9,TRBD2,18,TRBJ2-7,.,CASSVGASGRFLNCEQYF,TGTGCCAGCAGCGTAGGCGCTAGCGGGAGGTTTTTAAATTGCGAGCAGTACTTC
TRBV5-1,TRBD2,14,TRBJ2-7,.,CASSTSGSSYEQYF,TGCGCCAGCAGCACAAGCGGGAGCTCCTACGAGCAGTACTTC
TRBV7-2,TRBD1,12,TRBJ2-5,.,CASSFSGGTQYF,TGTGCCAGCAGCTTTTCAGGGGGGACCCAGTACTTC
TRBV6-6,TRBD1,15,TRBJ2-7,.,CATRDGQGSSYEQYF,TGTGCCACCAGGGACGGACAGGGGAGCTCCTACGAGCAGTACTTC
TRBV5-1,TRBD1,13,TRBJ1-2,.,CASSNDRGYGYTF,TGCGCCAGCAGCAACGACAGGGGCTATGGCTACACCTTC
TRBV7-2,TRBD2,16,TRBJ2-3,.,CASSSPTSGLTDTQYF,TGTGCCAGCAGCTCGCCGACTAGCGGCCTCACAGATACGCAGTATTTT
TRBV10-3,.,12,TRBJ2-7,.,CAISESSGEQYF,TGTGCCATCAGTGAATCTTCGGGGGAGCAGTACTTC
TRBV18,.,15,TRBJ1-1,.,CASSPNPGLNTEAFF,TGTGCCAGCTCACCAAATCCGGGTTTGAACACTGAAGCTTTCTTT
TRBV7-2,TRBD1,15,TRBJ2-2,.,CASSLAGGYTGELFF,TGTGCCAGCAGCTTAGCAGGGGGCTACACCGGGGAGCTGTTTTTT
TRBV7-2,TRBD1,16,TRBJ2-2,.,CASSPIGQGLTGELFF,TGTGCCAGCAGCCCAATCGGACAGGGGCTTACCGGGGAGCTGTTTTTT
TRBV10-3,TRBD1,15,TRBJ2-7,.,CAISEGTGNSYEQYF,TGTGCCATCAGTGAGGGGACAGGGAATAGCTACGAGCAGTACTTC
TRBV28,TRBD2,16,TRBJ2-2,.,CASSLAGLVNTGELFF,TGTGCCAGCAGTTTAGCGGGACTAGTGAACACCGGGGAGCTGTTTTTT
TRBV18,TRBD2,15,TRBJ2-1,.,CASSPSGGQFDEQFF,TGTGCCAGCTCACCTAGCGGGGGGCAGTTTGATGAGCAGTTCTTC
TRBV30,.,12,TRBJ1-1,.,CAWSPERTEAFF,TGTGCCTGGAGTCCCGAGAGGACTGAAGCTTTCTTT
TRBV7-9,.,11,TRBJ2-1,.,CASSAGDEQFF,TGTGCCAGCAGCGCGGGTGATGAGCAGTTCTTC
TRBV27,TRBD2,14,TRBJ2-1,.,CASKGGLVYNEQFF,TGTGCCAGCAAGGGAGGGCTAGTATACAATGAGCAGTTCTTC
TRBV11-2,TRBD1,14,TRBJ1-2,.,CASSLEGQSYGYTF,TGTGCCAGCAGCTTAGAGGGACAGAGCTATGGCTACACCTTC
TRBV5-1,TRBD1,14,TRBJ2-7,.,CASSLAPGGNEQYF,TGCGCCAGCAGCTTGGCTCCAGGGGGCAACGAGCAGTACTTC
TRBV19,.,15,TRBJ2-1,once,CASNSRAGHYNEQFF,TGTGCCAGTAACTCAAGGGCAGGGCATTACAATGAGCAGTTCTTC
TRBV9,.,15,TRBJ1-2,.,CASSVSPFSAIPHTF,TGTGCCAGCAGCGTATCCCCGTTCAGTGCAATACCTCACACCTTC
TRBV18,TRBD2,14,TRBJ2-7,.,CASSPGLASDEQYF,TGTGCCAGCTCACCCGGACTAGCGTCCGACGAGCAGTACTTC
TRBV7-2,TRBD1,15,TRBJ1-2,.,CASSQLQGGAYGYTF,TGTGCCAGCAGCCAACTACAGGGGGGCGCATATGGCTACACCTTC
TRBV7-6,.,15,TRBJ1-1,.,CASSLVRGGNTEAFF,TGTGCCAGCAGCTTAGTAAGGGGGGGCAACACTGAAGCTTTCTTT